Each of the 3 T cell receptor beta chains below was sequenced from the same sample in a study of blood T cell repertoires in COVID-19 (dated by TCRdb to the early 2020s). The library was made by the immunoSEQ multiplex PCR assay. In TCRdb, the immuneACCESS table is reduced to in-frame sequences with V and J assigned. These tables do not hold every clone; where another copy was compared, an unresolved V gene accounts for under half, and the others remain unexplained. The sample contains about 49,000 clones, around 83% of them found a single time. Of the sample, about 5% is held by the ten largest clones. The sequencing input was peripheral blood. Every receptor here comes from a man in his forties with active COVID-19.

The V call is TRBV11-2, the J call TRBJ2-3, with 9 positions matching TRBD2. J was trimmed by 5 bases and V by 6 bases; bases with no gene match: 12. The CDR3 sequence is 16 residues long. Germline CDR1 reads SGHAT; CDR2 reads FQNNGV. CDR3 bases: TGTGCCAGCAGTTTTGCGGGGGGGAGGGCTGGAGATACGCAGTATTTT. It translates to CASSFAGGRAGDTQYF.

V and J are TRBV11-2 and TRBJ1-2; no firm D call. The length of the CDR3 is 15 residues. Germline V gene sequence: CDR1 SGHAT, CDR2 FQNNGV. Trimming removed 4 bases from V and 1 base from J, with 13 bases in between. CDR3 DNA sequence: TGTGCCAGCAGCTCATATATCGGGGTTAACTATGGCTACACCTTC. It encodes CASSSYIGVNYGYTF. The entire variable domain, with the rest obtained from reference TRBV11-2 and TRBJ1-2, is as follows: EAGVAQSPRYKIIEKRQSVAFWCNPISGHATLYWYQQILGQGPKLLIQFQNNGVVDDSQLPKDRFSAERLKGVDSTLKIQPAKLEDSAVYLCASSSYIGVNYGYTFGSGTRLTVV.

The CDR3 DNA reads TGTGCCAGCAGTTTGTATAGGGGTGAAAAACTGTTTTTT. This sequence encodes CASSLYRGEKLFF. This sequence joins TRBV27 and TRBJ1-4, with D tentatively TRBD1 (5 bases). The germline CDR1 and CDR2 sequences are MNHEY and SMNVEV (reference sequence). The V and J ends lost 3 bases and 7 bases respectively, with 9 bases between them. The CDR3 contains 13 residues. Together with reference TRBV27 and TRBJ1-4, the CDR3 gives the full variable domain: EAQVTQNPRYLITVTGKKLTVTCSQNMNHEYMSWYRQDPGLGLRQIYYSMNVEVTDKGDVPEGYKVSRKEKRNFPLILESPSPNQTSLYFCASSLYRGEKLFFGSGTQLSVL.